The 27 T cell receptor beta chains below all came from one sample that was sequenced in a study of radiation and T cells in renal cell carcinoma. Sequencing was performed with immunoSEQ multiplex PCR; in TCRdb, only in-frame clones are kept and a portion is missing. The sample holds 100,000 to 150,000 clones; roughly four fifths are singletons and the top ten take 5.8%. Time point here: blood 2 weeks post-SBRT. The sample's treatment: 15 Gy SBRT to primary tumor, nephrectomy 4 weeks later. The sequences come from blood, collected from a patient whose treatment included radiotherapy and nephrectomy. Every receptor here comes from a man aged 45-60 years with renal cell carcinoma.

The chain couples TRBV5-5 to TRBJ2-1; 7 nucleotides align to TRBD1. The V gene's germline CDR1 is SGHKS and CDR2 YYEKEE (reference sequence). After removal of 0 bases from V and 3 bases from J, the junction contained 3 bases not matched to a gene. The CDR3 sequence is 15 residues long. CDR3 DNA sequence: TGTGCCAGCAGCTTGGTGGGACAGAACTACAATGAGCAGTTCTTC. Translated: CASSLVGQNYNEQFF.

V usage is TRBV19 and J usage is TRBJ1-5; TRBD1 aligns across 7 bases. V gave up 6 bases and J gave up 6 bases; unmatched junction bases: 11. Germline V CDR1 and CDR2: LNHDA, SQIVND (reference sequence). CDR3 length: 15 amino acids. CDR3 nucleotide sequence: TGTGCCAGTAGCATCATCCGGACAGGAATTCAGCCCCAGCATTTT. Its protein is CASSIIRTGIQPQHF. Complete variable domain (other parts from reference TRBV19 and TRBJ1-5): DGGITQSPKYLFRKEGQNVTLSCEQNLNHDAMYWYRQDPGQGLRLIYYSQIVNDFQKGDIAEGYSVSREKKESFPLTVTSAQKNPTAFYLCASSIIRTGIQPQHFGDGTRLSIL.

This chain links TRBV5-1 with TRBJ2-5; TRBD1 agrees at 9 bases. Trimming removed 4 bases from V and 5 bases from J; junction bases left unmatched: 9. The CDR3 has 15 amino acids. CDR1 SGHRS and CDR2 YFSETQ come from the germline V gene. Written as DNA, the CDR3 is TGCGCCAGCAGCCCAGCAACAGGGGGCCGGGAGACCCAGTACTTC. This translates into CASSPATGGRETQYF.

The CDR3, as DNA: TGTGCCAGCAGCTTAGGTCATTCCGACAGTTCCCACGAGCAGTACTTC. It specifies CASSLGHSDSSHEQYF. The rearrangement joins TRBV11-2 to TRBJ2-7; the D gene is possibly TRBD1 (5 bases). The V end was cut by 1 base, the J end by 5 bases, with 18 bases between. Germline CDR1 is SGHAT and CDR2 is FQNNGV. The CDR3 consists of 16 residues.

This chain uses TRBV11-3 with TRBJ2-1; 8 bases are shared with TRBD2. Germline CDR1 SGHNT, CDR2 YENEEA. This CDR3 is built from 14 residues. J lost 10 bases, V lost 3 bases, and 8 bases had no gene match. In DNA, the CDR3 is TGTGCCAGCAGCTTTAGCGGGGTCGGAGGCGAGCAGTTCTTC. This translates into CASSFSGVGGEQFF.

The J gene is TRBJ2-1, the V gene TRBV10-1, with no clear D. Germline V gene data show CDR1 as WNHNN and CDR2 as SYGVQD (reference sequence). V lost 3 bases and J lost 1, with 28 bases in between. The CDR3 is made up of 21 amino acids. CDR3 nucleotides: TGCGCCAGCAGTGATCCGCGACCCAATTCGGGTTCAGCAAGATCCTACAATGAGCAGTTCTTC. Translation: CASSDPRPNSGSARSYNEQFF.

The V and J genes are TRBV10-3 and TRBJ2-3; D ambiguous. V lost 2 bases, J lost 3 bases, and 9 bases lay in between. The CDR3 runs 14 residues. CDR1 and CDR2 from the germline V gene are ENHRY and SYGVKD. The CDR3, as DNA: TGTGCCATCAGTGAGACCTCTTCTACAGATACGCAGTATTTT. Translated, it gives CAISETSSTDTQYF.

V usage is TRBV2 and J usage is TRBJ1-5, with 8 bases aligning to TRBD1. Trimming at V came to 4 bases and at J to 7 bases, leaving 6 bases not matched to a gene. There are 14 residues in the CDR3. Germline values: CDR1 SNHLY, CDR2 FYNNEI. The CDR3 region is CASSGRTGSQPQHF. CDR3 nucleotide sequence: TGTGCCAGCAGTGGGAGGACAGGGTCCCAGCCCCAGCATTTT. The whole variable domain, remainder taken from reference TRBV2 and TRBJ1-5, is EPEVTQTPSHQVTQMGQEVILRCVPISNHLYFYWYRQILGQKVEFLVSFYNNEISEKSEIFDDQFSVERPDGSNFTLKIRSTKLEDSAMYFCASSGRTGSQPQHFGDGTRLSIL.

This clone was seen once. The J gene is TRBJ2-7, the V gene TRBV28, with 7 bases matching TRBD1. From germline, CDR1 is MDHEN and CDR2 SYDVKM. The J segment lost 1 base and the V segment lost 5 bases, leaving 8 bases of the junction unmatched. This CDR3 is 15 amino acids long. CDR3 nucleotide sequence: TGTGCCAGCAGTCGCCCCAGGGGGTCATCCTACGAGCAGTACTTC. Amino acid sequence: CASSRPRGSSYEQYF. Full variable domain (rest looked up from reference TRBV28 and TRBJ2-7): DVKVTQSSRYLVKRTGEKVFLECVQDMDHENMFWYRQDPGLGLRLIYFSYDVKMKEKGDIPEGYSVSREKKERFSLILESASTNQTSMYLCASSRPRGSSYEQYFGPGTRLTVT.

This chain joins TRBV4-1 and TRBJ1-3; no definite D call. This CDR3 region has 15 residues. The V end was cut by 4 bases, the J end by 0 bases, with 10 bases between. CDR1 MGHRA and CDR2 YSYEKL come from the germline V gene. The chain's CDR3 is CASSLAHDSGNTIYF. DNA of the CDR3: TGCGCCAGCAGCCTGGCTCACGACTCTGGAAACACCATATATTTT.

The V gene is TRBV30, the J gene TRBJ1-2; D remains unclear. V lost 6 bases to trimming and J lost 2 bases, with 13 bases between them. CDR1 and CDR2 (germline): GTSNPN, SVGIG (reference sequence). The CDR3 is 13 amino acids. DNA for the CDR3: TGTGCCTGCCGGGCAGGCGAGAACTATGGCTACACCTTC. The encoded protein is CACRAGENYGYTF. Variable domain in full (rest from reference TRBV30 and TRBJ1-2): SQTIHQWPATLVQPVGSPLSLECTVEGTSNPNLYWYRQAAGRGLQLLFYSVGIGQISSEVPQNLSASRPQDRQFILSSKKLLLSDSGFYLCACRAGENYGYTFGSGTRLTVV.

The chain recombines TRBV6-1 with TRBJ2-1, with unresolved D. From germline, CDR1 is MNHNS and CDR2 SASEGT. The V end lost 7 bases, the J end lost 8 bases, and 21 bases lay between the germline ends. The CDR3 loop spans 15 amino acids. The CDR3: CASTITRSPEDEQFF. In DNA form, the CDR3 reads TGTGCCAGCACGATAACAAGGTCCCCCGAGGATGAGCAGTTCTTC.

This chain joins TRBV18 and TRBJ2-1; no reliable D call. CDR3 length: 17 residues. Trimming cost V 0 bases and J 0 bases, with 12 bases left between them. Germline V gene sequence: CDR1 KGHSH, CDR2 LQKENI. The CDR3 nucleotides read TGTGCCAGCTCACCACCTCTCCTGGACCCCTCCTACAATGAGCAGTTCTTC. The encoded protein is CASSPPLLDPSYNEQFF.

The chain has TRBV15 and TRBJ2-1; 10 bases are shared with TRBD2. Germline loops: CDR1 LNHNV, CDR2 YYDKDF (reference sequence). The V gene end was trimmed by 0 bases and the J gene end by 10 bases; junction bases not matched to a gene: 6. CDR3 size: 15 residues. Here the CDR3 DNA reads TGTGCCACCAGCAGAGAACTAGCGGGACGCGGAGAGCAGTTCTTC. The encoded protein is CATSRELAGRGEQFF.

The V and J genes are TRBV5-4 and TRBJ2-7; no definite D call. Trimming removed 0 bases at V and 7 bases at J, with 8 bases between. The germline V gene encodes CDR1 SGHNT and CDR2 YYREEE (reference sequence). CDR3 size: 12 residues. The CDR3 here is CASSLDIGEQYF. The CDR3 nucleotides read TGTGCCAGCAGCTTGGATATAGGGGAGCAGTACTTC.

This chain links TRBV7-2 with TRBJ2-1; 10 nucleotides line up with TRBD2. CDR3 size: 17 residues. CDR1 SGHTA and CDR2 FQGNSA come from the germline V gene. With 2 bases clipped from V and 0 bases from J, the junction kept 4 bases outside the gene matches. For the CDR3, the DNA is TGTGCCAGCAGCTTAAGGCTAGCGGGAGTCTCCTACAATGAGCAGTTCTTC. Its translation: CASSLRLAGVSYNEQFF.

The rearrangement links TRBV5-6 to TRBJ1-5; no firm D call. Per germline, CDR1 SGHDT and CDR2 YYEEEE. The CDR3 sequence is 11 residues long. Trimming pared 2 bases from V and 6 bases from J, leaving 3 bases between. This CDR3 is CASSLGQPQHF. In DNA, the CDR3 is TGTGCCAGCAGCTTAGGTCAGCCCCAGCATTTT.

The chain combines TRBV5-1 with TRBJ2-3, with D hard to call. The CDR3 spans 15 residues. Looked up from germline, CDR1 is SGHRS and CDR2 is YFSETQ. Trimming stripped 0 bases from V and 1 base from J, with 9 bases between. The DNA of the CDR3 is TGCGCCAGCAGCTTGGCAAATTACCGCACAGATACGCAGTATTTT. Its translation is CASSLANYRTDTQYF.

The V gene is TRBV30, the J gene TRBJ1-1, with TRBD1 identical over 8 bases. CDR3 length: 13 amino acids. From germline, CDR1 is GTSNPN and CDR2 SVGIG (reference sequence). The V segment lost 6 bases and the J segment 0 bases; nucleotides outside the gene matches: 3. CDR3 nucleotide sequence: TGTGCCTGCGACAGGGGCCTGAACACTGAAGCTTTCTTT. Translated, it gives CACDRGLNTEAFF.

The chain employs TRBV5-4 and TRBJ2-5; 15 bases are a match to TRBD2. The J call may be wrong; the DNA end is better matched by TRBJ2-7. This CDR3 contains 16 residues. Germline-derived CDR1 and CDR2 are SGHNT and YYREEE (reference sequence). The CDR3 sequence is CASSSGLAGGLYEQYF. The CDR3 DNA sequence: TGTGCCAGCAGCTCCGGACTAGCGGGAGGGCTCTACGAGCAGTACTTC.

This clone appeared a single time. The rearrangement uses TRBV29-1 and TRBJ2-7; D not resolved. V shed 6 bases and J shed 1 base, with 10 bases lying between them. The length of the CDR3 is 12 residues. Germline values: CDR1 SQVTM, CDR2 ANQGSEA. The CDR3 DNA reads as TGCAGCGTGAAAGAGGATTCCTACGAGCAGTACTTC. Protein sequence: CSVKEDSYEQYF.

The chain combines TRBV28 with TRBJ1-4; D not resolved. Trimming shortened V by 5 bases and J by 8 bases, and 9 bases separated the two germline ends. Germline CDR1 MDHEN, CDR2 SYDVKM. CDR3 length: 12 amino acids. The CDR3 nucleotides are TGTGCCAGCAGTAGTGGTGCGGAAAAACTGTTTTTT. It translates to CASSSGAEKLFF. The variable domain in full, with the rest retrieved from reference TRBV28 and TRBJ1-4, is DVKVTQSSRYLVKRTGEKVFLECVQDMDHENMFWYRQDPGLGLRLIYFSYDVKMKEKGDIPEGYSVSREKKERFSLILESASTNQTSMYLCASSSGAEKLFFGSGTQLSVL.

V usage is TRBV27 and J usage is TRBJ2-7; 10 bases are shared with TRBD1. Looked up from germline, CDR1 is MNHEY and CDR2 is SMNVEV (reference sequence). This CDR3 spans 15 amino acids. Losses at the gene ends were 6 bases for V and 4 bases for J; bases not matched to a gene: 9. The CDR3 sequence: CASRPGQGSWYEQYF. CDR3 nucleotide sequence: TGTGCCAGCAGGCCGGGACAGGGGTCTTGGTACGAGCAGTACTTC.

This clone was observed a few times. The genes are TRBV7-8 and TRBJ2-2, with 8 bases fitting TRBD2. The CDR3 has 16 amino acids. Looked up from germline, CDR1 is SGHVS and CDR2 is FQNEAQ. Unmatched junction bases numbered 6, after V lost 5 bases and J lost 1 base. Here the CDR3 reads CASSNRGGMNTGELFF. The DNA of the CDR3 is TGTGCCAGCAGCAATCGGGGGGGAATGAACACCGGGGAGCTGTTTTTT.

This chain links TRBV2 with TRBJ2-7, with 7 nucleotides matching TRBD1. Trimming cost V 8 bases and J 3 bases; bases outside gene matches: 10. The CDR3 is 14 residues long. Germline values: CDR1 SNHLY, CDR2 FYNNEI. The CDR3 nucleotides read TGTGCCAGCGGACGATCCGGGACAGACTACGAGCAGTACTTC. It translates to CASGRSGTDYEQYF.

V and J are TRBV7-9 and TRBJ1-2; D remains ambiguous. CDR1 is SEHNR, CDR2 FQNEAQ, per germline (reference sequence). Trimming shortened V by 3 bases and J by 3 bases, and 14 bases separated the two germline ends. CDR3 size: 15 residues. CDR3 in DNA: TGTGCCAGCAGCTTGGAGGAAGCGGCTTACTATGGCTACACCTTC. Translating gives CASSLEEAAYYGYTF.

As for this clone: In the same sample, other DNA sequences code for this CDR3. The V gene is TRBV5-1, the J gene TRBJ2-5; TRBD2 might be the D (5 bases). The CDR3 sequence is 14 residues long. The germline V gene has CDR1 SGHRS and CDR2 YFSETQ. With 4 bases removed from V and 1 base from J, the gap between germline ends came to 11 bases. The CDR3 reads CASSGGGFQETQYF. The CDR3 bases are TGCGCCAGCAGCGGAGGAGGTTTCCAAGAGACCCAGTACTTC. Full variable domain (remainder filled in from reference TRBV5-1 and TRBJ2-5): KAGVTQTPRYLIKTRGQQVTLSCSPISGHRSVSWYQQTPGQGLQFLFEYFSETQRNKGNFPGRFSGRQFSNSRSEMNVSTLELGDSALYLCASSGGGFQETQYFGPGTRLLVL.